These T cell receptor beta chains were read from a single sample in a study of neurological immune-mediated disorders. One entry per CDR3 protein, called by TCRdb with MiXCR from the 5' RACE reads. The sample consists of over 40,000 distinct CDR3 sequences, just under 6.5% of them appearing once. The sample consisted of CD4+ T cells from blood. These receptors were collected from a woman aged 40-49 years in good health. Both conserved end residues are part of each CDR3. Fields, in order: D gene, V gene, J gene, clone size, CDR3 DNA, CDR3 protein. A D gene is named only where the DNA matches it firmly. A clone size is listed for some rows: how often the clone was seen (once, few, many), or a class if it is expanded.

TRBD1,TRBV3-1,TRBJ1-4,many,TGTGCCAGCAACCAACAGGGGCTAAATGAAAAACTGTTTTTT,CASNQQGLNEKLFF
TRBD2,TRBV10-3,TRBJ2-5,many,TGTGCCATCAGTGAGACCCGAACTAGCGGAGAGACCCAGTACTTC,CAISETRTSGETQYF
-,TRBV11-2,TRBJ2-1,many,TGTGCCAGCAGTCGCACGGCAGGGAGGTTCTTC,CASSRTAGRFF
TRBD1,TRBV5-5,TRBJ2-1,many,TGTGCCAGCAGCCGGGTCTGGGGGGGACAGGGGGCGAATTACAATGAGCAGTTCTTC,CASSRVWGGQGANYNEQFF
TRBD2,TRBV29-1,TRBJ2-3,many,TGCAGCGTTGATCGCTTAGGAGTAGCGGGAGCGGGGCGTGTGAGTACAGATACGCAGTATTTT,CSVDRLGVAGAGRVSTDTQYF
-,TRBV5-5,TRBJ2-7,many,TGTGCCAGCAGCCGGAGGGCTAGCGCAAAAACCTCATCCTACGAGCAGTACTTC,CASSRRASAKTSSYEQYF
-,TRBV4-2,TRBJ2-1,few,TGTGCCAGCAGCCAAGGGCTCCAAGGGTACAATGAGCAGTTCTTC,CASSQGLQGYNEQFF
TRBD2,TRBV11-2,TRBJ2-7,many,TGTGCCAGCAGCCCCCCCCCCCTGACTAGCGTAGACTACGAGCAGTACTTC,CASSPPPLTSVDYEQYF
-,TRBV12-3/TRBV12-4,TRBJ2-2,many,TGTGCCAGCAGTACCACAGGGACCGGAACCGGGGAGCTGTTTTTT,CASSTTGTGTGELFF
-,TRBV7-8,TRBJ1-1,-,TGTGCCAGCAGCTTTGCCAGTTCTTCCGAAGCTTTCTTT,CASSFASSSEAFF
TRBD2,TRBV5-1,TRBJ2-7,many,TGCGCCAGCAGCTTGGGCCCCCGGACTAGCGGATCTGGCGAGCAGTACTTC,CASSLGPRTSGSGEQYF
-,TRBV5-1,TRBJ2-3,many,TGCGCCAGCAGCTTGGACCAAAGCACAGATACGCAGTATTTT,CASSLDQSTDTQYF
-,TRBV20-1,TRBJ2-1,many,TGCAGTGCCAGACGGGAAGAGGGTGATGTTGAGCAGTTCTTC,CSARREEGDVEQFF
-,TRBV7-2,TRBJ1-5,-,TGTGCCAGCAGCACCGCTCCAGGGAATAGCAATCAGCCCCAGCATTTT,CASSTAPGNSNQPQHF
TRBD2,TRBV24-1,TRBJ2-7,many,TGTGCCACCAGTGATCGAGGGACTAGCGGAGCCTACGAGCAGTACTTC,CATSDRGTSGAYEQYF
TRBD1,TRBV6-5,TRBJ1-1,many,TGTGCCAGCAGCCGAGGGACAGACACTGAAGCTTTCTTT,CASSRGTDTEAFF
-,TRBV25-1,TRBJ2-7,few,TGTGCCAGCAGTCCCGGTTCCTACGAGCAGTACTTC,CASSPGSYEQYF
-,TRBV6-1,TRBJ2-5,many,TGTGCCAGCAGTGACGGCAGTTTCCACAGGACCCAGTACTTC,CASSDGSFHRTQYF
TRBD1,TRBV18,TRBJ2-7,many,TGTGCCAGCTCACTTACAGGGGGCCCCTACGAGCAGTACTTC,CASSLTGGPYEQYF
-,TRBV12-3/TRBV12-4,TRBJ1-5,many,TGTGCCAGCAGTTTTTCCGTAGGTCCTAATCAGCCCCAGCATTTT,CASSFSVGPNQPQHF
-,TRBV14,TRBJ2-7,many,TGTGCCAGTAGACAGGCGCCCTCCTACGAGCAGTACTTC,CASRQAPSYEQYF
-,TRBV29-1,TRBJ1-2,-,TGCAGCGTTGAAGATCTTCCAAGGTATGGCTACACCTTC,CSVEDLPRYGYTF
TRBD2,TRBV20-1,TRBJ2-1,many,TGCAGTGCTCCGACTAGCGGGAGGAGGGATGAGCAGTTCTTC,CSAPTSGRRDEQFF
-,TRBV10-3,TRBJ2-3,many,TGTGCCATCAGCAGGGGCCTCACAGATACGCAGTATTTT,CAISRGLTDTQYF
-,TRBV20-1,TRBJ2-3,many,TGCAGTGCTAGCCTAGCGACAGATACGCAGTATTTT,CSASLATDTQYF
TRBD1,TRBV7-9,TRBJ1-1,many,TGTGCCAGCAGCTTAAGACAGGGGAGCACTGAAGCTTTCTTT,CASSLRQGSTEAFF
-,TRBV11-1,TRBJ1-1,many,TGTGCCAGCAGCTTCGACATTTCTTGGAACACTGAAGCTTTCTTT,CASSFDISWNTEAFF
-,TRBV6-6,TRBJ2-1,many,TGTGCCAGCAGTTACCCCGAGGGTGTCCCGGGCAGCTCCTACAATGAGCAGTTCTTC,CASSYPEGVPGSSYNEQFF
TRBD2,TRBV20-1,TRBJ2-2,many,TGCAGTGCTCGGAGAAGCGGGAGTTTGAACACCGGGGAGCTGTTTTTT,CSARRSGSLNTGELFF
-,TRBV7-9,TRBJ1-5,many,TGTGCCAGCAGCCCCGGTCGGGCAGCCCACAATCAGCCCCAGCATTTT,CASSPGRAAHNQPQHF
TRBD1,TRBV2,TRBJ2-7,many,TGTGCCAGCAGGAGGCTCCTGTCGGACAGGGCCTACGAGCAGTACTTC,CASRRLLSDRAYEQYF
TRBD2,TRBV28,TRBJ2-5,many,TGTGCCAGCAGTTCACCCCTGGGACTAGCAAGGGAGACCCAGTACTTC,CASSSPLGLARETQYF
-,TRBV5-1,TRBJ1-2,many,TGCGCCAGCAGCCCGGACGGGTCCTATGGCTACACCTTC,CASSPDGSYGYTF
-,TRBV5-4,TRBJ1-2,many,TGTGCCAGCAGCCAACCTCCCCCATCCTATGGCTACACCTTC,CASSQPPPSYGYTF
TRBD1,TRBV7-2,TRBJ1-5,many,TGTGCCAGCAGCCCTAGACAGGGGAATCAGCCCCAGCATTTT,CASSPRQGNQPQHF
-,TRBV5-5,TRBJ1-1,many,TGTGCCAGCAGCTTGAAGTTAATACTGCAGGGGACGGGTGGGACTGAAGCTTTCTTT,CASSLKLILQGTGGTEAFF
TRBD2,TRBV28,TRBJ2-7,many,TGTGCCAGCAGTACAACGGGACTAGCGGGACCCGAGCAGTACTTC,CASSTTGLAGPEQYF
-,TRBV10-3,TRBJ2-2,many,TGTGCCATCAGTGAGAAAGGGGCGGACACCGGGGAGCTGTTTTTT,CAISEKGADTGELFF
TRBD2,TRBV5-1,TRBJ2-2,many,TGCGCCAGCAGCTCCGGACTAGCGGCCCCGGGTAACACCGGGGAGCTGTTTTTT,CASSSGLAAPGNTGELFF
-,TRBV5-6,TRBJ2-7,medium-sized,TGTGCCAGCAGCTCCGTTGACAGCTACGAGCAGTACTTC,CASSSVDSYEQYF
-,TRBV7-8,TRBJ2-7,many,TGTGCCAGCAGCTTAGGGGCGTCAAAATACGAGCAGTACTTC,CASSLGASKYEQYF
TRBD2,TRBV20-1,TRBJ2-3,many,TGCAGTGCTTTTCGCCCGGGCTGGGGGGGAGGGTCCGGCGATACGCAGTATTTT,CSAFRPGWGGGSGDTQYF
TRBD1,TRBV5-1,TRBJ2-2,many,TGCGCCAGCAGCGGCGGGACAGGGGCCGGGGAGCTGTTTTTT,CASSGGTGAGELFF
-,TRBV3-1,TRBJ2-7,many,TGTGCCAGCAGCCCGGTAGCGACGGGCGAGCAGTACTTC,CASSPVATGEQYF
TRBD1,TRBV3-1,TRBJ2-2,-,TGTGCCAGCAGCCAAGCAGGTGGGACAGGGAACACCGGGGAGCTGTTTTTT,CASSQAGGTGNTGELFF
TRBD2,TRBV6-4,TRBJ2-7,many,TGTGCCAACCTTATTAGCGGGAGGGCCAGGTACGAGCAGTACTTC,CANLISGRARYEQYF
TRBD2,TRBV6-2/TRBV6-3,TRBJ2-1,many,TGTGCCAGCAGTGAATCGGGACTAGCGGGAGGGCCGAGGAATGAGCAGTTCTTC,CASSESGLAGGPRNEQFF
-,TRBV27,TRBJ1-1,-,TGTGCCAGCAGTAGGATGTCTGCCATGAACACTGAAGCTTTCTTT,CASSRMSAMNTEAFF
TRBD1,TRBV24-1,TRBJ2-1,many,TGTGCCACCAGTGATCACAAGCGGACAGGGGGCTCCTACAATGAGCAGTTCTTC,CATSDHKRTGGSYNEQFF
-,TRBV29-1,TRBJ2-7,many,TGCAGCGTTGTCAGGGCCTACGAGCAGTACTTC,CSVVRAYEQYF
TRBD1,TRBV7-9,TRBJ2-5,many,TGTGCCATCCGGACAGGGGTCGGGGGAGAGACCCAGTACTTC,CAIRTGVGGETQYF
TRBD1,TRBV3-1,TRBJ1-4,many,TGTGCCAGCAGCCAAACGCCCGAGACAGGGGAAAAACTGTTTTTT,CASSQTPETGEKLFF
-,TRBV7-2,TRBJ2-5,many,TGTGCCAGCAGCAGATCCAGGGAAGAGACCCAGTACTTC,CASSRSREETQYF
-,TRBV7-2,TRBJ2-6,many,TGTGCCAGCAAAGTCTTTGGGGCCAACGTCCTGACTTTC,CASKVFGANVLTF
TRBD1,TRBV7-6,TRBJ1-5,many,TGTGCCAGCAGCTTACTTCCAGGGGGTGGCGGTCAGCCCCAGCATTTT,CASSLLPGGGGQPQHF
TRBD2,TRBV5-1,TRBJ2-1,many,TGCGCCAGCAGCTTGGAGGGAGGGACCTACAATGAGCAGTTCTTC,CASSLEGGTYNEQFF
-,TRBV5-1,TRBJ2-3,many,TGCGCCAGCAGCTTTTCCGGGACAACAGATACGCAGTATTTT,CASSFSGTTDTQYF
-,TRBV9,TRBJ1-2,many,TGTGCCAGCAGCGTAGTCCAGACGGCTGGCTACACCTTC,CASSVVQTAGYTF
-,TRBV27,TRBJ2-3,many,TGTGCCAGCAGTTGGGGCTATAGCACAGATACGCAGTATTTT,CASSWGYSTDTQYF